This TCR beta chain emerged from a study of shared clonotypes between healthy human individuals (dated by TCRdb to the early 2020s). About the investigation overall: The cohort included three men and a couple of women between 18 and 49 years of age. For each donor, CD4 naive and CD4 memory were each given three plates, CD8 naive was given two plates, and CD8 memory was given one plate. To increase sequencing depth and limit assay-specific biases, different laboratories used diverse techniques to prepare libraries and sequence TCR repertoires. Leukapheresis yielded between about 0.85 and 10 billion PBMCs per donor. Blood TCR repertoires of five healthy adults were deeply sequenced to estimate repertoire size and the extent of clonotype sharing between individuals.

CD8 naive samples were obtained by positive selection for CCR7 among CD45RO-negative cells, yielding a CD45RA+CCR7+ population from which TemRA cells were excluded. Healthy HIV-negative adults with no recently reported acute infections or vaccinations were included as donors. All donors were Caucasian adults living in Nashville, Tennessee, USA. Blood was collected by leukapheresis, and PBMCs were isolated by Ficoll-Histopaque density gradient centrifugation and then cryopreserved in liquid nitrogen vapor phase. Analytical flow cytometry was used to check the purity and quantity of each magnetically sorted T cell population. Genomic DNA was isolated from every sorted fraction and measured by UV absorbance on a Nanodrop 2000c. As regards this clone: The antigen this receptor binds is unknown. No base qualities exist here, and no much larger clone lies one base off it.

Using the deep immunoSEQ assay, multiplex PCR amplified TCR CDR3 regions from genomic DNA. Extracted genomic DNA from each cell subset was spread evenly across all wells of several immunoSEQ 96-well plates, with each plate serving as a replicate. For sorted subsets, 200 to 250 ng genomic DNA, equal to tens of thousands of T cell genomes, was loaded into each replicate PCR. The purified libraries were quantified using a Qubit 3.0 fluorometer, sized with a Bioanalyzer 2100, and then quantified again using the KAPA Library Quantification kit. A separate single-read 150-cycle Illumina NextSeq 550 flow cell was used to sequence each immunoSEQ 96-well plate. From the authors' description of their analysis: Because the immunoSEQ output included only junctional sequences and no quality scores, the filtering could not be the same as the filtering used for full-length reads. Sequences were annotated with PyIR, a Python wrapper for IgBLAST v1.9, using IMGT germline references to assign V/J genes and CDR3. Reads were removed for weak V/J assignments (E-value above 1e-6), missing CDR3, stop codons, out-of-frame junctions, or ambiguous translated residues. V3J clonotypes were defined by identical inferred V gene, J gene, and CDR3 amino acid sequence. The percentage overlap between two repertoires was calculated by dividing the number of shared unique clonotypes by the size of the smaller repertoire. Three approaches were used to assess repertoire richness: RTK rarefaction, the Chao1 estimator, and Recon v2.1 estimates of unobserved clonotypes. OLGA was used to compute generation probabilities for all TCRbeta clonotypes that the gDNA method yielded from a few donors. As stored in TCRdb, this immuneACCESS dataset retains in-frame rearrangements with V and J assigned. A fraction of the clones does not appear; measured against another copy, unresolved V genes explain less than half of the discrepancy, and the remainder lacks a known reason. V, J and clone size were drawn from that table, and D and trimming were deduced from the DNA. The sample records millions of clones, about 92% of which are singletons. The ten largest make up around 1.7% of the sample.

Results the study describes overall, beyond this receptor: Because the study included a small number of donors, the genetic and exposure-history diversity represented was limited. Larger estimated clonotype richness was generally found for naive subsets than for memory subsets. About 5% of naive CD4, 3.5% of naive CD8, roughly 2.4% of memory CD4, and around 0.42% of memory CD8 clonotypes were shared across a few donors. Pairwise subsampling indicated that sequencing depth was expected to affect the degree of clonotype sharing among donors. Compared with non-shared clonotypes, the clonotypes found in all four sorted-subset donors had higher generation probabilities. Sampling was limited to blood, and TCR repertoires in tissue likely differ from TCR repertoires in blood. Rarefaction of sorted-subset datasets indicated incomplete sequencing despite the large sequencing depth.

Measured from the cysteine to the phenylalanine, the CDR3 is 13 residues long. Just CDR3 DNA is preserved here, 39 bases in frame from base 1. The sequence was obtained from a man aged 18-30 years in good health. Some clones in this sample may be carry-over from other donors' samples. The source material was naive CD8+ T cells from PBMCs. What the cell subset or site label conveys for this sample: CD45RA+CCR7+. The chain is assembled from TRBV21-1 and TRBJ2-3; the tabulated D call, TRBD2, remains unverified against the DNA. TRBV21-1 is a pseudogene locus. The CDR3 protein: CALTADSTDTQYF. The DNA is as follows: TGTGCCTTAACAGCGGATAGCACAGATACGCAGTATTTT.